Listed below are T cell receptor beta chains from one sample, sequenced in a study of blood T cell repertoires in COVID-19. Profiling relied on immunoSEQ multiplex PCR, and the TCRdb table lists in-frame clones only, not all of them. The table records more than 250,000 clones, about 92% of them present only once. Specimen: PBMCs or T cells enriched from blood (not recorded which). All receptors derive from a woman between 25 and 40 years old who had recovered from COVID-19. Each CDR3 is given with its conserved first and last residue. The D gene is left open where the match is weak. Size values are once, few and many counts, or a class for expanded clones, and some rows have none.

v_gene	j_gene	d_gene	abundance	CDR3aa	CDR3nt
TRBV10-3	TRBJ2-7	TRBD1	-	CAISSGTGDYEQYF	TGTGCCATCAGTTCCGGGACAGGGGACTACGAGCAGTACTTC
TRBV3-1/TRBV3-2	TRBJ2-1	TRBD2	-	CASSPREVVYNEQFF	TGTGCCAGCAGCCCCCGGGAGGTGGTCTACAATGAGCAGTTCTTC
TRBV28	TRBJ1-5	-	-	CASSWEGSPPQHF	TGTGCCAGCAGTTGGGAGGGGAGTCCGCCCCAGCATTTT
TRBV28	TRBJ2-7	TRBD2	few	CASRRVTSGRSEQYF	TGTGCCAGCAGGCGGGTAACTAGCGGGAGGAGCGAGCAGTACTTC
TRBV7-8	TRBJ1-5	-	-	CASSLAGGSNQPQHF	TGTGCCAGCAGCTTAGCGGGGGGGAGCAATCAGCCCCAGCATTTT
TRBV15	TRBJ1-2	-	-	CATSRDAVYGYTF	TGTGCCACCAGCAGAGATGCAGTCTATGGCTACACCTTC
TRBV29-1	TRBJ2-5	TRBD2	-	CSVRGRETQYF	TGCAGCGTTCGCGGGAGAGAGACCCAGTACTTC
TRBV6-2/TRBV6-3	TRBJ1-3	-	once	CASSDRRDPGNTIYF	TGTGCCAGCAGTGACCGACGGGATCCTGGAAACACCATATATTTT
TRBV28	TRBJ2-3	-	-	CASRPRLGVLRDTQYF	TGTGCCAGCAGGCCCAGACTAGGGGTTCTTAGAGATACGCAGTATTTT
TRBV2	TRBJ2-3	-	-	CASSEASRGTDTQYF	TGTGCCAGCAGTGAAGCTTCCAGGGGCACAGATACGCAGTATTTT
TRBV19	TRBJ1-3	-	-	CASIPGRLTGNTIYF	TGTGCCAGTATCCCAGGCAGGCTTACTGGAAACACCATATATTTT
TRBV7-8	TRBJ2-2	TRBD1	-	CASTQPDRYTGELFF	TGTGCCAGCACTCAACCGGACAGGTACACCGGGGAGCTGTTTTTT
TRBV23-1	TRBJ2-1	TRBD2	-	CASSRGDGRLAGHNEQFF	TGCGCCAGCAGCAGGGGCGACGGTCGACTAGCGGGACACAATGAGCAGTTCTTC
TRBV7-2	TRBJ1-1	-	-	CASSPLGSVRTEAFF	TGTGCCAGCAGCCCGCTGGGGAGTGTGCGCACTGAAGCTTTCTTT
TRBV7-2	TRBJ1-1	-	once	CASSFAGVAEAFF	TGTGCCAGCAGCTTCGCAGGGGTCGCTGAAGCTTTCTTT
TRBV6-5	TRBJ1-2	-	-	CASMKGRVWDYTF	TGTGCCAGCATGAAAGGGAGGGTTTGGGACTACACCTTC
TRBV7-3	TRBJ2-7	-	-	CASSLVGGSYEQYF	TGTGCCAGCAGCTTAGTCGGGGGATCCTACGAGCAGTACTTC
TRBV7-2	TRBJ2-3	TRBD2	-	CASSPAGATDTQYF	TGTGCCAGCAGCCCCGCGGGAGCCACAGATACGCAGTATTTT
TRBV14	TRBJ1-3	-	-	CASSQTGPGNTIYF	TGTGCCAGCAGCCAAACAGGGCCTGGAAACACCATATATTTT
TRBV5-6	TRBJ2-7	-	few	CASSTDSSPYEQYF	TGTGCCAGCAGCACGGACAGCTCTCCCTACGAGCAGTACTTC
TRBV23-1	TRBJ1-1	TRBD1	-	CASCTGQGFTEAFF	TGCGCCAGCTGTACAGGACAGGGTTTCACTGAAGCTTTCTTT
TRBV6-6	TRBJ1-3	-	-	CASTGPGNTIYF	TGTGCCAGCACAGGGCCAGGAAACACCATATATTTT
TRBV10-3	TRBJ1-3	-	-	CAISESETSERTIYF	TGTGCCATCAGTGAGTCTGAGACTAGCGAGCGCACCATATATTTT
TRBV9	TRBJ2-7	TRBD2	-	CASSRPGTSADEQYF	TGTGCCAGCAGCCGTCCCGGGACTAGCGCAGACGAGCAGTACTTC
TRBV3-1/TRBV3-2	TRBJ2-1	-	-	CASSPTRLAYNEQFF	TGTGCCAGCAGCCCGACAAGGCTGGCGTACAATGAGCAGTTCTTC
TRBV5-1	TRBJ2-3	-	-	CASRDLSTDTQYF	TGCGCCAGCAGAGACTTAAGCACAGATACGCAGTATTTT
TRBV27	TRBJ2-7	-	-	CASSLSLSYEQYF	TGTGCCAGCAGTTTATCTCTCTCCTACGAGCAGTACTTC
TRBV11-2	TRBJ1-5	-	-	CASSLDLRGNQPQHF	TGTGCCAGCAGCTTAGATCTCAGGGGCAATCAGCCCCAGCATTTT
TRBV27	TRBJ2-1	TRBD1	once	CASSLSQRRPGQGMSEQFF	TGTGCCAGCAGTTTATCCCAACGTAGACCGGGACAGGGGATGAGTGAGCAGTTCTTC
TRBV7-2	TRBJ1-1	-	-	CASSLGRNRVYPTEAFF	TGTGCCAGCAGCTTAGGGAGAAACAGGGTTTATCCCACTGAAGCTTTCTTT
TRBV2	TRBJ2-3	TRBD1	-	CASSETGVRTDTQYF	TGTGCCAGCAGTGAAACAGGGGTGCGCACAGATACGCAGTATTTT
TRBV5-1	TRBJ1-3	-	-	CASSGDMAGNTIYF	TGCGCCAGCTCTGGGGACATGGCTGGAAACACCATATATTTT
TRBV7-8	TRBJ1-5	TRBD1	-	CASSPTRDSVINQPQHF	TGTGCCAGCAGCCCAACCCGGGACAGTGTCATCAATCAGCCCCAGCATTTT
TRBV6-5	TRBJ2-7	TRBD1	once	CASSYSFGQGHYEQYF	TGTGCCAGCAGTTACTCTTTTGGACAGGGCCACTACGAGCAGTACTTC
TRBV28	TRBJ1-5	TRBD1	-	CASRARQGMSNQPQHF	TGTGCCAGCAGAGCAAGACAGGGGATGAGCAATCAGCCCCAGCATTTT
TRBV6-5	TRBJ1-3	TRBD1	-	CASRDGTASGNTIYF	TGTGCCAGCCGGGACGGGACAGCCTCTGGAAACACCATATATTTT
TRBV19	TRBJ1-5	-	once	CASRPGGKIAGNQPQHF	TGTGCCAGTAGACCGGGTGGTAAAATTGCGGGCAATCAGCCCCAGCATTTT
TRBV3-1/TRBV3-2	TRBJ2-3	TRBD2	-	CASRLAGDRDTQYF	TGTGCCAGCAGACTAGCGGGGGACCGAGATACGCAGTATTTT
TRBV13	TRBJ2-1	TRBD2	-	CASSPIAGSYNEQFF	TGTGCCAGCAGCCCTATAGCGGGATCCTACAATGAGCAGTTCTTC
TRBV27	TRBJ1-6	TRBD1	-	CASSWNRGASPLHF	TGTGCCAGCAGTTGGAACAGGGGAGCTTCACCCCTCCACTTT
TRBV3-1/TRBV3-2	TRBJ2-3	-	-	CASSQVWSGLADTQYF	TGTGCCAGCAGCCAAGTGTGGTCCGGGTTAGCAGATACGCAGTATTTT
TRBV28	TRBJ1-1	TRBD1	few	CASSPAGRGQGNTEAFF	TGTGCCAGCAGTCCAGCGGGCAGGGGGCAGGGGAACACTGAAGCTTTCTTT
TRBV4-2	TRBJ2-1	TRBD2	-	CASSRQATSGALGSYNEQFF	TGTGCCAGCAGCCGACAAGCGACTAGCGGGGCCCTCGGGTCCTACAATGAGCAGTTCTTC
TRBV19	TRBJ1-1	TRBD1	-	CASSYRGAFF	TGTGCCAGTAGTTACAGGGGGGCTTTCTTT
TRBV25-1	TRBJ1-2	TRBD1	-	CASRPTGGAGYGYTF	TGTGCCAGCAGACCGACAGGGGGCGCGGGGTATGGCTACACCTTC
TRBV3-1/TRBV3-2	TRBJ2-7	TRBD1	-	CASSGTDDGSYEQYF	TGTGCCAGCAGCGGGACAGATGACGGATCCTACGAGCAGTACTTC
TRBV3-1/TRBV3-2	TRBJ1-5	TRBD1	-	CASSLTGVSNQPQHF	TGTGCCAGCAGCCTTACAGGGGTTAGCAATCAGCCCCAGCATTTT
TRBV28	TRBJ2-5	-	-	CASSLTRAQYF	TGTGCCAGCAGTTTAACCCGGGCCCAGTACTTC
TRBV28	TRBJ2-6	-	-	CASSQYSGANVLTF	TGTGCCAGCAGCCAGTACTCTGGGGCCAACGTCCTGACTTTC
TRBV19	TRBJ2-7	-	-	CASSISGESYEQYF	TGTGCCAGTAGTATTTCAGGGGAAAGTTACGAGCAGTACTTC
TRBV28	TRBJ1-5	-	-	CASSFLGNQPQHF	TGTGCCAGCAGTTTTCTAGGCAATCAGCCCCAGCATTTT